The sequence of this TCR beta chain was determined in a study of cytomegalovirus exposure and HLA in healthy donors. Study observations and caveats: CMV antigen specificity of a few CMV-associated chains was confirmed in vitro.

Worth noting for this clone: Its specificity is not known.

After removal of 6 bases from V and 0 bases from J, the junction contained 11 bases not matched to a gene. Per the germline V gene, CDR1 is SGHRS and CDR2 is YFSETQ. CDR3 length equals 16 residues. A multiplex PCR was run with 60 Vbeta primers and 13 Jbeta primers. The table came from immunoSEQ multiplex PCR; TCRdb's copy has only in-frame clones and leaves some out. The sample contains roughly 100,000 clones, less than 85% of which appear only once. The TCR was taken from a man aged 40-49 years in good health and CMV-seronegative. Material: PBMCs. The J gene is TRBJ1-1, the V gene TRBV5-1, with 7 bases matching TRBD1. The CDR3 spells CASNTGAAHLNTEAFF. CDR3 bases: TGCGCCAGCAACACAGGGGCCGCTCACTTGAACACTGAAGCTTTCTTT.